These 10 T cell receptor beta chains came from one sample sequenced in a study of cytomegalovirus exposure and HLA in healthy donors. Use of 60 Vbeta and 13 Jbeta primers characterized the PCR. TCRdb's table, derived via immunoSEQ multiplex PCR, lists solely in-frame clones and lacks some. The table has under 140,000 clones, over 60% seen once; the top ten hold 1% to 1.5%. The sequenced material came from PBMCs. The receptors originated from a woman aged 25 to 39 in good health and CMV-seronegative.

This chain uses TRBV4-1 with TRBJ2-3; D is possibly TRBD2 (6 bases). CDR1 is MGHRA, CDR2 YSYEKL, per germline. V shed 1 base and J shed 0 bases, with 8 bases lying between them. This CDR3 spans 15 amino acids. CDR3 amino acids: CASSQVGTSTDTQYF. DNA of the CDR3: TGCGCCAGCAGCCAAGTTGGGACTAGCACAGATACGCAGTATTTT.

The chain couples TRBV11-3 to TRBJ1-1, with 7 bases matching TRBD1. The CDR3 is 13 amino acids. After removal of 6 bases from V and 4 bases from J, the junction contained 5 bases not matched to a gene. The germline V gene has CDR1 SGHNT and CDR2 YENEEA. CDR3 in DNA: TGTGCCAGCAGTCGACAGGGTAGCACTGAAGCTTTCTTT. Residues: CASSRQGSTEAFF.

This clone turned up a few times. V is TRBV6-5 and J is TRBJ1-2; TRBD1 matches at 10 bases. This CDR3 has 16 amino acids. The germline V gene encodes CDR1 MNHEY and CDR2 SVGAGI. The trim removed 0 bases at V and 4 bases at J, leaving 5 bases unmatched. In nucleotides, the CDR3 is TGTGCCAGCAGTTACTCTCGGGACAGGGGCGGCTATGGCTACACCTTC. This gives the protein CASSYSRDRGGYGYTF.

The rearrangement uses TRBV5-1 and TRBJ2-5; 9 positions match TRBD2. CDR1 is SGHRS and CDR2 is YFSETQ in the germline V gene. This CDR3 spans 16 amino acids. Trimming cost V 4 bases and J 5 bases; bases outside gene matches: 12. CDR3 amino acids: CASSIRGAAGGETQYF. The CDR3 nucleotides are TGCGCCAGCAGCATTCGAGGGGCGGCGGGGGGGGAGACCCAGTACTTC.

This clone has more than one count but fewer than ten. The V gene is TRBV28, the J gene TRBJ1-5; 8 bases agree with TRBD1. V was pared by 1 base and J by 7 bases, with 6 bases of the junction left unmatched. The CDR3 contains 15 residues. Germline V gene lookup returns CDR1 MDHEN and CDR2 SYDVKM. This chain's CDR3 is CASSLSAGGGQPQHF. As DNA, the CDR3 is TGTGCCAGCAGTTTATCGGCAGGGGGCGGGCAGCCCCAGCATTTT.

The CDR3 region is CASSLRPSSYEQYF. The CDR3 bases are TGTGCCAGTAGTTTGCGGCCGAGCTCCTACGAGCAGTACTTC. The chain carries TRBV19 and TRBJ2-7; no firm D call. The CDR3 contains 14 residues. Germline V gene lookup returns CDR1 LNHDA and CDR2 SQIVND (reference sequence). The V gene lost 5 bases and the J gene lost 0 bases, with 11 bases spanning the gap.

This clone was counted only a few times. The rearrangement joins TRBV18 to TRBJ2-7; 7 positions agree with TRBD1. Germline values: CDR1 KGHSH, CDR2 LQKENI. This CDR3 has 15 amino acids. V lost 3 bases, J lost 7 bases, and 12 bases stayed unmatched. The CDR3 is CASSPFRGGVSEQYF. In DNA form, the CDR3 reads TGTGCCAGCTCACCCTTCCGAGGGGGCGTTTCGGAGCAGTACTTC.

The chain links TRBV27 to TRBJ1-5, with D possibly TRBD1 on 5 matching bases. In germline, CDR1 is MNHEY, CDR2 SMNVEV (reference sequence). The V end lost 3 bases, the J end lost 0 bases, and 9 bases lay between the germline ends. The CDR3 loop spans 15 amino acids. Here the CDR3 reads CASSFDSYSNQPQHF. For the CDR3, the DNA is TGTGCCAGCAGTTTCGACAGCTATAGCAATCAGCCCCAGCATTTT.

The chain joins TRBV7-9 to TRBJ2-7; D gene ambiguous. CDR3 length equals 11 residues. The germline V gene has CDR1 SEHNR and CDR2 FQNEAQ (reference sequence). The V end lost 5 bases, the J end lost 5 bases, and 7 bases lay between the germline ends. The CDR3 DNA is TGTGCCAGCAGCCGGGTTGACGAGCAGTACTTC. Translated: CASSRVDEQYF.

The chain employs TRBV4-1 and TRBJ2-1; 10 nucleotides align to TRBD2. Germline CDR1 MGHRA, CDR2 YSYEKL. The ends lost 3 bases at V and 3 bases at J; junction bases unmatched: 5. The CDR3 totals 16 residues. The CDR3 protein is CASSQRLAGDYNEQFF. The DNA of the CDR3 is TGCGCCAGCAGCCAGAGACTAGCGGGCGACTACAATGAGCAGTTCTTC.